These 29 T cell receptor beta chains share one sample of origin, sequenced in a study of blood T cell repertoires in COVID-19. Method: immunoSEQ multiplex PCR; TCRdb's copy keeps in-frame clones and lacks some. The sample has some 50,000 clones, 90% seen once. The sequencing input was peripheral blood. The receptors originated from a middle-aged man with acute or convalescent COVID-19.

This clone came up a few times. Different DNA sequences within this sample yield the same CDR3. The chain employs TRBV5-1 and TRBJ2-7; 7 bases are shared with TRBD1. From germline, CDR1 is SGHRS and CDR2 YFSETQ. V was pared by 2 bases and J by 4 bases, with 0 bases of the junction left unmatched. The CDR3 contains 12 residues. The CDR3 here is CASSLQGYEQYF. CDR3 coding DNA: TGCGCCAGCAGCTTACAGGGGTACGAGCAGTACTTC.

This chain connects TRBV6-5 to TRBJ1-2; tentatively, D is TRBD1 (6 bases). Germline V lookup: CDR1 MNHEY, CDR2 SVGAGI. CDR3 length: 15 amino acids. Trimming took off 2 bases at V and 1 base at J, with 11 bases between the two ends. CDR3 coding DNA: TGTGCCAGCAGTTACAACAGGGACCTTAACTATGGCTACACCTTC. Amino acids: CASSYNRDLNYGYTF.

V and J are TRBV7-6 and TRBJ2-1; D might be TRBD2 (5 bases). Trimming took off 2 bases at V and 4 bases at J, with 15 bases between the two ends. CDR1 and CDR2 (germline): SGHVS, FNYEAQ. This CDR3 has 16 amino acids. The CDR3 DNA sequence: TGTGCCAGCAGCTTAAATACGGGATTACGGTACAATGAGCAGTTCTTC. This sequence encodes CASSLNTGLRYNEQFF.

This chain connects TRBV19 to TRBJ2-5, with TRBD2 matching over 11 bases. Losses at the gene ends were 9 bases for V and 5 bases for J; bases not matched to a gene: 8. Germline V gene sequence: CDR1 LNHDA, CDR2 SQIVND (reference sequence). This CDR3 region has 14 residues. The CDR3 sequence is CASRLAGGGETQYF. The CDR3 region has the DNA TGTGCCAGCCGCCTAGCGGGAGGAGGGGAGACCCAGTACTTC.

This clone was picked up a small number of times. This chain joins TRBV30 and TRBJ2-7; 8 nucleotides match TRBD2. V shed 3 bases and J 3 bases; nucleotides not matched to a gene: 7. The germline CDR1 and CDR2 sequences are GTSNPN and SVGIG (reference sequence). The CDR3 has 14 residues. The CDR3 reads CAWSLAGGGYEQYF. For the CDR3, the DNA is TGTGCCTGGAGCCTGGCGGGAGGTGGCTACGAGCAGTACTTC.

The J gene is TRBJ2-7, the V gene TRBV7-8; 10 bases match TRBD2. This CDR3 region has 15 residues. Looked up from germline, CDR1 is SGHVS and CDR2 is FQNEAQ. V shed 5 bases, J shed 2 bases, and the junction held 6 bases outside the gene matches. The CDR3 loop reads CASSRGTSAAYEQYF. CDR3 coding DNA: TGTGCCAGCAGCCGAGGGACTAGCGCCGCCTACGAGCAGTACTTC.

The table lists this clone with a count of one. The genes are TRBV9 and TRBJ2-3; 8 bases match TRBD2. The V gene end was trimmed by 3 bases and the J gene end by 3 bases; junction bases not matched to a gene: 9. Germline V gives CDR1 SGDLS, CDR2 YYNGEE. The CDR3 has 16 residues. For the CDR3, the DNA is TGTGCCAGCAGCGAAGTGATAGCGGGAAGGACAGATACGCAGTATTTT. This gives the protein CASSEVIAGRTDTQYF.

The chain uses TRBV7-3 and TRBJ2-3, with TRBD2 matching over 8 bases. Losses at the gene ends were 9 bases for V and 0 bases for J; bases not matched to a gene: 2. Germline V gives CDR1 SGHTA, CDR2 FQGTGA. CDR3 length equals 13 residues. CDR3 protein: CASSSGSTDTQYF. The CDR3 bases are TGTGCCAGTTCTAGCGGGAGCACAGATACGCAGTATTTT.

The V call is TRBV6-5, the J call TRBJ2-2, with 8 bases identical to TRBD2. The CDR3 totals 14 residues. J gave up 1 base and V 10 bases, and 5 bases lay outside the gene matches. CDR1 MNHEY and CDR2 SVGAGI come from the germline V gene. The CDR3 protein is CAIQTSVNTGELFF. The CDR3 region has the DNA TGTGCCATCCAGACTAGCGTGAACACCGGGGAGCTGTTTTTT.

This clone was counted once. This sequence joins TRBV9 and TRBJ1-1, with D possibly matching TRBD1 (5 bases). Germline CDR1 reads SGDLS; CDR2 reads YYNGEE. The CDR3 sequence is 15 residues long. With 3 bases removed from V and 4 bases from J, the gap between germline ends came to 16 bases. As DNA, the CDR3 is TGTGCCAGCAGCGGGATCCCCCGGGGGAGCACTGAAGCTTTCTTT. Its protein product is CASSGIPRGSTEAFF.

The genes are TRBV6-6 and TRBJ1-3; D remains ambiguous. The V end was cut by 11 bases, the J end by 2 bases, with 19 bases between. The CDR3 loop spans 15 amino acids. In germline, CDR1 is MNHNY, CDR2 SVGAGI (reference sequence). CDR3 coding DNA: TGTGCCTGCTTCCAGGTGACCGATACTGGAAACACCATATATTTT. This encodes CACFQVTDTGNTIYF.

V usage is TRBV6-5 and J usage is TRBJ1-5; TRBD1 aligns across 8 bases. CDR1 and CDR2 (germline): MNHEY, SVGAGI. V lost 6 bases, J lost 5 bases, and 3 bases stayed unmatched. CDR3 length equals 13 residues. CDR3 residues: CASRETGDQPQHF. As DNA, the CDR3 is TGTGCCAGCAGGGAGACAGGGGATCAGCCCCAGCATTTT.

The chain uses TRBV19 and TRBJ1-5; D gene unclear. The CDR3 consists of 15 residues. Between the trimmed V and J ends, which lost 7 bases and 3 bases, there was a span of 16 bases. The germline gives CDR1 LNHDA, CDR2 SQIVND (reference sequence). This chain's CDR3 is CASTLEGVYNQPQHF. The CDR3 nucleotides read TGTGCCAGTACCCTAGAGGGAGTTTACAATCAGCCCCAGCATTTT. The whole variable domain, filled in from reference TRBV19 and TRBJ1-5, reads DGGITQSPKYLFRKEGQNVTLSCEQNLNHDAMYWYRQDPGQGLRLIYYSQIVNDFQKGDIAEGYSVSREKKESFPLTVTSAQKNPTAFYLCASTLEGVYNQPQHFGDGTRLSIL.

The chain recombines TRBV11-2 with TRBJ2-1; D unclear. The V gene lost 1 base and the J gene lost 4 bases, with 5 bases spanning the gap. The CDR3 runs 13 residues. CDR1 is SGHAT and CDR2 is FQNNGV in the germline V gene. The CDR3 sequence is CASSLGRYNEQFF. The CDR3 bases are TGTGCCAGCAGCTTAGGCAGGTACAATGAGCAGTTCTTC.

The V and J genes are TRBV27 and TRBJ2-7; 7 bases line up with TRBD1. V was clipped by 2 bases and J by 3 bases; unmatched bases: 1. CDR3 size: 13 residues. In germline, CDR1 is MNHEY, CDR2 SMNVEV (reference sequence). CDR3 in DNA: TGTGCCAGCAGTTTAGGACAGGTCTACGAGCAGTACTTC. Translated: CASSLGQVYEQYF.

The V gene is TRBV18, the J gene TRBJ2-1; 7 positions agree with TRBD1. V was clipped by 3 bases and J by 8 bases; unmatched bases: 10. CDR3 size: 15 residues. In germline, CDR1 is KGHSH, CDR2 LQKENI. CDR3: CASSPDYRGEDEQFF. The CDR3 DNA is TGTGCCAGCTCACCCGACTACAGGGGCGAGGATGAGCAGTTCTTC.

This clone is a singleton in its sample. The V and J genes are TRBV6-2 or TRBV6-3 and TRBJ1-5, with 9 bases matching TRBD1. J lost 7 bases, V lost 4 bases, and 17 bases had no gene match. Germline lookup yields CDR1 MNHEY and CDR2 SVGEGT. This CDR3 has 18 amino acids. CDR3 in DNA: TGTGCCAGCAGTTCAACCCGGGACAGGGCTCAACACCAGCAGCCCCAGCATTTT. Translating gives CASSSTRDRAQHQQPQHF.

This sequence joins TRBV5-1 and TRBJ1-1, with TRBD1 matching 9 bases. The CDR3 consists of 15 residues. Germline CDR1 SGHRS, CDR2 YFSETQ. V trimming: 0 bases; J trimming: 3 bases; junction bases outside the gene matches: 3. The CDR3 coding sequence is TGCGCCAGCAGCTTGGTGGGACAGGGTTACACTGAAGCTTTCTTT. Its translation: CASSLVGQGYTEAFF.

This clone was detected only once. The chain couples TRBV2 to TRBJ2-2, with 10 nucleotides matching TRBD1. The CDR3 is made up of 14 amino acids. V lost 7 bases to trimming and J lost 5 bases; unmatched junction nucleotides: 4. Per germline, CDR1 SNHLY and CDR2 FYNNEI. CDR3 sequence reads: CASKPGQGTGELFF. The CDR3, as DNA: TGTGCCAGCAAACCGGGACAGGGGACCGGGGAGCTGTTTTTT. Together with reference TRBV2 and TRBJ2-2, the CDR3 gives the full variable domain: EPEVTQTPSHQVTQMGQEVILRCVPISNHLYFYWYRQILGQKVEFLVSFYNNEISEKSEIFDDQFSVERPDGSNFTLKIRSTKLEDSAMYFCASKPGQGTGELFFGEGSRLTVL.

This chain joins TRBV30 and TRBJ1-1, with 9 bases aligning to TRBD1. The CDR3 is made up of 15 amino acids. V lost 4 bases to trimming and J lost 2 bases; unmatched junction nucleotides: 8. Germline assignment: CDR1 GTSNPN and CDR2 SVGIG (reference sequence). DNA of the CDR3: TGTGCCTGGACCGGGACAGGGTATGTCAACACTGAAGCTTTCTTT. Translated: CAWTGTGYVNTEAFF.

V usage is TRBV9 and J usage is TRBJ2-7, with 15 nucleotides matching TRBD2. The CDR3 has 18 residues. V lost 5 bases and J lost 5; bases outside the gene matches: 14. The V gene's germline CDR1 is SGDLS and CDR2 YYNGEE. The CDR3 DNA reads as TGTGCCAGCAGTGGTGGACTAGCGGGAGGGCAGCCAAGCCACGAGCAGTACTTC. Translating it yields CASSGGLAGGQPSHEQYF.

The chain has TRBV28 and TRBJ2-1; TRBD2 matches at 8 bases. Germline CDR1 and CDR2: MDHEN and SYDVKM. The CDR3 sequence is 15 residues long. After removal of 5 bases from V and 5 bases from J, the junction contained 8 bases not matched to a gene. The CDR3 region has the DNA TGTGCCAGCAGTACAAGGACTAGCTTCCACAATGAGCAGTTCTTC. It yields the protein CASSTRTSFHNEQFF.

The rearrangement links TRBV30 to TRBJ2-5, with TRBD2 matching over 8 bases. CDR3 length equals 14 residues. The germline V gene has CDR1 GTSNPN and CDR2 SVGIG (reference sequence). V trimming: 1 base; J trimming: 2 bases; junction bases outside the gene matches: 3. For the CDR3, the DNA is TGTGCCTGGAGTGGACTAGCGAGTCAAGAGACCCAGTACTTC. This sequence encodes CAWSGLASQETQYF. The full variable domain, with the rest looked up from reference TRBV30 and TRBJ2-5, is SQTIHQWPATLVQPVGSPLSLECTVEGTSNPNLYWYRQAAGRGLQLLFYSVGIGQISSEVPQNLSASRPQDRQFILSSKKLLLSDSGFYLCAWSGLASQETQYFGPGTRLLVL.

The genes are TRBV5-4 and TRBJ1-2, with TRBD1 matching 11 bases. The CDR3 sequence is 14 residues long. CDR1 and CDR2 (germline): SGHNT, YYREEE (reference sequence). V shed 3 bases, J shed 3 bases, and the junction held 1 base outside the gene matches. CDR3 residues: CASSWDRGDYGYTF. CDR3 bases: TGTGCCAGCAGCTGGGACAGGGGGGACTATGGCTACACCTTC.

The genes are TRBV21-1 and TRBJ1-5. TRBV21-1 is marked as a pseudogene. The CDR3 totals 14 residues. This CDR3 reads CASSKWRAHQPQHF. The CDR3 DNA is TGTGCCAGCAGCAAATGGAGGGCCCATCAGCCCCAGCATTTT.

The chain combines TRBV11-2 with TRBJ2-3; 8 bases are shared with TRBD2. The CDR3 is 17 amino acids. Trimming took 1 base from V and 3 from J; bases not matched to a gene: 9. CDR1 is SGHAT and CDR2 is FQNNGV in the germline V gene. CDR3 loop: CASSLAGGGVTTDTQYF. The CDR3 nucleotides read TGTGCCAGCAGCTTAGCGGGAGGGGGGGTTACAACAGATACGCAGTATTTT.

This clone was found a few times. The gene calls are TRBV6-2 or TRBV6-3 and TRBJ2-7, with 8 positions matching TRBD2. V lost 0 bases to trimming and J lost 3 bases; unmatched junction nucleotides: 4. Germline V gene lookup returns CDR1 MNHEY and CDR2 SVGEGT. CDR3 size: 15 residues. In DNA form, the CDR3 reads TGTGCCAGCAGTTACTCGAGACTAGCGAGCTACGAGCAGTACTTC. Amino acid sequence: CASSYSRLASYEQYF.

The CDR3 spells CASSQGFTASGNTIYF. In DNA, the CDR3 is TGCGCCAGCAGCCAGGGCTTTACGGCCTCTGGAAACACCATATATTTT. V is TRBV4-1 and J is TRBJ1-3; D unclear. CDR3 length equals 16 residues. The V gene lost 3 bases and the J gene lost 0 bases, with 12 bases spanning the gap. Germline loops: CDR1 MGHRA, CDR2 YSYEKL.

This chain links TRBV5-5 with TRBJ2-7, with D uncertain. The ends were cut back, 4 bases at V and 0 bases at J, with 11 bases in the middle. Per the germline V gene, CDR1 is SGHKS and CDR2 is YYEKEE (reference sequence). This CDR3 region has 14 residues. In DNA form, the CDR3 reads TGTGCCAGCAGCACCCGTATCAGCTCCTACGAGCAGTACTTC. Translation gives CASSTRISSYEQYF.